This T cell receptor beta chain was recorded in a study of response to subunit inactivated influenza vaccine. TCRdb independently ran MiXCR on the RT-PCR reads; one entry per CDR3 protein. This table has approximately 500,000 distinct CDR3 sequences, around 15% appearing once. Study-wide points: Researchers suggested that each seasonal influenza vaccination recruits few new T cells.

A remark on this clonotype: The antigen remains unidentified.

The J segment lost 8 bases and the V segment lost 7 bases, leaving 13 bases of the junction unmatched. Germline assignment: CDR1 SGHRS and CDR2 YFSETQ. The CDR3 is made up of 14 amino acids. Here the sequenced sample was PBMCs from blood, taken less than 13 days after vaccination. The TCR originated in a man in his forties or fifties who received an inactivated influenza vaccine. The rearrangement links TRBV5-1 to TRBJ1-2; TRBD1 aligns across 8 bases. CDR3 amino acids: CASGQWTGPGGYTF. In DNA, the CDR3 is TGCGCCAGCGGCCAATGGACAGGGCCAGGAGGCTACACCTTC.